This entry concerns a single TCR beta chain. Primers: 60 Vbeta forward and 13 Jbeta reverse. Assay used: immunoSEQ multiplex PCR; TCRdb lists only in-frame clones, some missing. The table records hundreds of thousands of clones, roughly four fifths of them present only once. CDR3 length equals 14 residues. CDR1 GTSNPN and CDR2 SVGIG come from the germline V gene (reference sequence). The V end lost 3 bases, the J end lost 1 base, and 11 bases lay between the germline ends. This sample is drawn from a study of cytomegalovirus exposure and HLA in healthy donors. Sequencing was carried out using PBMCs. The receptor was derived from a girl aged 10-17 years in good health and CMV-seronegative. The genes are TRBV30 and TRBJ2-3; a weak D match, TRBD2 (6 bases). The CDR3 nucleotides are TGTGCCTGGAGAGTAGGCGGGGGCACAGATACGCAGTATTTT. This translates into CAWRVGGGTDTQYF.